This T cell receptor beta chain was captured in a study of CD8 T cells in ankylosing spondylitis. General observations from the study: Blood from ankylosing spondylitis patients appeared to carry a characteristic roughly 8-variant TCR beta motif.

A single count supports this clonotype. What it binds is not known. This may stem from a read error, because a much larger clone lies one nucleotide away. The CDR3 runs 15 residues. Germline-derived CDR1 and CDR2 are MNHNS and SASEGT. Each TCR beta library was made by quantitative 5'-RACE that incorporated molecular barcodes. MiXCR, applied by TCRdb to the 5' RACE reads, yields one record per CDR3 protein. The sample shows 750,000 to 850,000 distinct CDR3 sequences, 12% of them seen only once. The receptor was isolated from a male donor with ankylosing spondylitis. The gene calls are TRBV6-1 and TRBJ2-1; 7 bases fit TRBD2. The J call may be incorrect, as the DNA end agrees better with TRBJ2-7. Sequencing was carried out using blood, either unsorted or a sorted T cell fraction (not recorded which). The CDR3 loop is CASSQSGVGYNEQYF. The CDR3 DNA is TGTGCCAGCAGTCAGAGCGGGGTTGGCTACAATGAGCAGTACTTC.